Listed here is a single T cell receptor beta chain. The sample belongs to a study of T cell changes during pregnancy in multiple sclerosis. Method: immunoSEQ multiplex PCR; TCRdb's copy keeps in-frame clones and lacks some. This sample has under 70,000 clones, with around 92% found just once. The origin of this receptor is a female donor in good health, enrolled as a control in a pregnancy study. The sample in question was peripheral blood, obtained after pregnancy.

The CDR3 region has the DNA TGTGCCAGCAGCTTAGAGCTAACCGGGGAGCTGTTTTTT. Protein sequence: CASSLELTGELFF. This chain connects TRBV7-2 to TRBJ2-2; D is unclear. V dropped 1 base and J dropped 5 bases, with 5 bases sitting between them. Germline CDR1 SGHTA, CDR2 FQGNSA. The CDR3 is 13 amino acids.